Sequencing of this T cell receptor beta chain was carried out in a study of metastatic and nonmetastatic thyroid tumors. At the level of the study: Malignant and benign thyroid patients had repertoires compared in peripheral blood and tumor or nodule tissue. Study results and limitations: As reported, TCR beta diversity in blood and tumor was significantly higher in malignant thyroid tumors than in benign nodules.

Ahead of thyroid surgery, no patient had received treatment of any kind. From the PCR reads, TCRdb re-called clones with MiXCR. The sample contains some 54,000 clones, 17% of which appear only once. Regarding this clone: Its target is unknown.

The CDR3 totals 15 residues. Trimming removed 3 bases from V and 6 bases from J; junction bases left unmatched: 7. The genes are TRBV12-3 or TRBV12-4 and TRBJ2-2; TRBD2 matches at 7 bases. This TCR came from a female donor with papillary thyroid cancer or a benign thyroid nodule (not recorded which). Some clones in this sample may be carry-over from other donors' samples. The sample taken for sequencing was blood. This CDR3 is CASSFGLAVAGELFF. In DNA, the CDR3 is TGTGCCAGCAGTTTCGGGCTAGCGGTGGCCGGGGAGCTGTTTTTT.